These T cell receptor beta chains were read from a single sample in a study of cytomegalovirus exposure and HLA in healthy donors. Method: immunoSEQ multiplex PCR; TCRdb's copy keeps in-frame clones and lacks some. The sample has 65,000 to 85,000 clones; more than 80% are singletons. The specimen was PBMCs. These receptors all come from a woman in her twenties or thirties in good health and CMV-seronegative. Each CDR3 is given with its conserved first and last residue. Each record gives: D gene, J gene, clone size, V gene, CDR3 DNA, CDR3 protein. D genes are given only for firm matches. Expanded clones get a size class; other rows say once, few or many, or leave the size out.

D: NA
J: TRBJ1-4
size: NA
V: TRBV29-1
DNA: TGCAGCGGGAGCGCCGAGCGGGAAAAACTGTTTTTT
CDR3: CSGSAEREKLFF

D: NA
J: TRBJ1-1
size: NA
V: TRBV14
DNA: TGTGCCAGCAGCCAAGATCTGTACTTCCAAGCTTTCTTT
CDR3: CASSQDLYFQAFF

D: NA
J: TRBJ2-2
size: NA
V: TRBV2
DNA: TGTGCCAGCAGTGAAGCTATGGGGTCTAGCGCCCACACCGGGGAGCTGTTTTTT
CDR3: CASSEAMGSSAHTGELFF

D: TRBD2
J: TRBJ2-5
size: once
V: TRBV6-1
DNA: TGTGCCAGCAGTCAAGGACTAGCGGGAGGTGTCGGAGAGACCCAGTACTTC
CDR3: CASSQGLAGGVGETQYF

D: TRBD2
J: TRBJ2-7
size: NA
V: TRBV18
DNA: TGTGCCAGCTCACTCCCCGTCTTCAGCGGGAGGGCGGGTGAGCAGTACTTC
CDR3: CASSLPVFSGRAGEQYF

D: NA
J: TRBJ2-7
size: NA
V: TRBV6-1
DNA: TGTGCCAGGTGGGACACTACCTACGAGCAGTACTTC
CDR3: CARWDTTYEQYF

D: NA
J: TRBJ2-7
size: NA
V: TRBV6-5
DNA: TGTGCCAGCAGTTATGGCAGGGCCTACGAGCAGTACTTC
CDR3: CASSYGRAYEQYF

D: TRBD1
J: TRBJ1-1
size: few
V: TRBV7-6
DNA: TGTGCCAGCAGCCCGGACAGGGTCTACACTGAAGCTTTCTTT
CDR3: CASSPDRVYTEAFF

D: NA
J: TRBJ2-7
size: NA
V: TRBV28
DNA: TGTGCCAGCACTTCTGACACGTTCCTGCAGTACTTC
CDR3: CASTSDTFLQYF

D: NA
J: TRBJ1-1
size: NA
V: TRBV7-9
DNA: TGTGCCAGCAGCGGATACAGGGAGGGCACTGAAGCTTTCTTT
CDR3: CASSGYREGTEAFF

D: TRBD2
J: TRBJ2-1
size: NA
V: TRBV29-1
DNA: TGCAGCGTTGACTCGGGGGAGGGCTGGTTCTTC
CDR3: CSVDSGEGWFF

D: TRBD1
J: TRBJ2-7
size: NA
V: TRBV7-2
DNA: TGTGCCAGCAGTCTAACAGGGGCCTACGAGCAGTACTTC
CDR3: CASSLTGAYEQYF

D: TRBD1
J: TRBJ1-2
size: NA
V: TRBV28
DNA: TGTGCCAGCAGGCCACCTACAAGGGGGCTCGGCTACACCTTC
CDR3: CASRPPTRGLGYTF

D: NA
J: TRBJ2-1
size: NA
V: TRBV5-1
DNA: TGCGCCAGCAGATTTTCAGGATCCTACAATGAGCAGTTCTTC
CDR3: CASRFSGSYNEQFF

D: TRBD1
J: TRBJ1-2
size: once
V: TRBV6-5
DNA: TGTGCCAGCACCAACCCGGGACAGGGAGGCTACACCTTC
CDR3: CASTNPGQGGYTF

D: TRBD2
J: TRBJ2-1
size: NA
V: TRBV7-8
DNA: TGTGCCAGCAGCTGGAAAGATTCTCTAGCGGGAGGGCCGCACAATGAGCAGTTCTTC
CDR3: CASSWKDSLAGGPHNEQFF

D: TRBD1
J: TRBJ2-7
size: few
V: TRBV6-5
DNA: TGTGCCAGCAGTTACTATCAGGGGGCTTACGAGCAGTACTTC
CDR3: CASSYYQGAYEQYF

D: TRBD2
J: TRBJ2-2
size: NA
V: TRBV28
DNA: TGTGCCAGCAGTCTCCTAGCGGGAGTCGGCACCGGGGAGCTGTTTTTT
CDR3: CASSLLAGVGTGELFF

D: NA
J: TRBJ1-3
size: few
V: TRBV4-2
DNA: TGTGCCAGCAGCCAAGACCCAGGGCCTGGAAACACCATATATTTT
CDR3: CASSQDPGPGNTIYF

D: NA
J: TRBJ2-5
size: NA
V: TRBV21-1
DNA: TGTGCCAGCAGCAAAGGTCGGTTCACCCCAGAGACCCAGTACTTC
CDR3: CASSKGRFTPETQYF

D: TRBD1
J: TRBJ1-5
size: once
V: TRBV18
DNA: TGTGCCAGCTCGGGACAGGATCAGCCCCAGCATTTT
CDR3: CASSGQDQPQHF

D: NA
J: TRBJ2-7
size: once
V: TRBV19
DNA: TGTGCCAGTGGAGCCCGGAAGGCGGAGTCCTACGAGCAGTACTTC
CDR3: CASGARKAESYEQYF

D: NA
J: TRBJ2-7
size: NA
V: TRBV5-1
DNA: TGCGCCAGCAGCTTGGCGTTGGCAGGCCTCTCCTACGAGCAGTACTTC
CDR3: CASSLALAGLSYEQYF

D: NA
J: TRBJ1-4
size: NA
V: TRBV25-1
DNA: TGTGCCAGCAGTGATCCCCGGACTAATGAAAAACTGTTTTTT
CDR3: CASSDPRTNEKLFF